This TCR beta chain comes out of a study of T-cell reconstitution after alpha-beta-depleted transplantation in children. This CDR3 spans 14 amino acids. Germline V gene sequence: CDR1 MNHEY, CDR2 SMNVEV (reference sequence). Concerning this clonotype itself: Germline and junction disagree at one end, which may indicate a read error.

Unique molecular identifiers were incorporated when the TCRbeta library was constructed. TCRdb re-called the PCR reads with MiXCR, one entry per CDR3 protein. This table holds roughly 120,000 distinct CDR3 sequences, 9% to 12% found once. V usage is TRBV27 and J usage is TRBJ1-1, with D perhaps TRBD1 (5 bases). The sequence was collected from a human donor who donated a stem cell graft to a child with acute lymphoblastic leukemia. The specimen comprised PBMCs from the stem cell graft donor, sampled from the stem cell graft. The CDR3 here is CASSQDGGDTEAFF. In DNA, the CDR3 is TGTGCCAGCAGCCAAGATGGGGGGGATACTGAAGCTTTCTTC.